This T cell receptor (beta chain) was sequenced for a study of yellow fever vaccine responses in identical twins. The CDR3 has 11 residues. V lost 4 bases and J 6 bases, leaving 6 bases between the germline ends. The germline V gene has CDR1 SNHLY and CDR2 FYNNEI. TCRdb redid the calling of the RT-PCR reads with MiXCR, one entry per CDR3 protein. In the table there are about 2,000 distinct CDR3 sequences, 82% of which are singletons. Overall study results and limits: Twins reportedly mounted vaccine T cell responses that seemed partly convergent, partly personalized.

In regard to this clonotype: Its matching antigen is unknown.

The TCR comes from a woman under 30 who received the yellow fever vaccine. The chain couples TRBV2 to TRBJ1-1; no clear D gene. The source material was T cells from blood (PBMCs), unsorted or a sorted subset (not recorded which), sampled before or after yellow fever vaccination (not recorded which). The CDR3: CASSGPAEAFF. DNA for the CDR3: TGTGCCAGCAGTGGACCGGCTGAAGCTTTCTTT.